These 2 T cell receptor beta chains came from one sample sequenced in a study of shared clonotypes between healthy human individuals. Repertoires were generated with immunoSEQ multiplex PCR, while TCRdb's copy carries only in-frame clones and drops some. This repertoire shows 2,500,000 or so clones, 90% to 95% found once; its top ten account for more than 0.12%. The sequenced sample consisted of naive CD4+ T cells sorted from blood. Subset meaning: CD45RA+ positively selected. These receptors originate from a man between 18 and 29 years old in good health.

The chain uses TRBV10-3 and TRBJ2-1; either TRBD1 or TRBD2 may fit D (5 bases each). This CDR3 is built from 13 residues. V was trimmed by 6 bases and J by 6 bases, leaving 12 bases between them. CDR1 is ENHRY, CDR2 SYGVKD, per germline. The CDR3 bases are TGTGCCATCAGCTCCCGGGACCCCAATGAGCAGTTCTTC. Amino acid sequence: CAISSRDPNEQFF.

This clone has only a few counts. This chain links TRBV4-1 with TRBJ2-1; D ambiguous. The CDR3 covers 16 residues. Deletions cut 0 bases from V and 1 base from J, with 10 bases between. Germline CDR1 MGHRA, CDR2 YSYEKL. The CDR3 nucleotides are TGCGCCAGCAGCCAAGATCCCGACCCTTCCTACAATGAGCAGTTCTTC. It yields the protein CASSQDPDPSYNEQFF.